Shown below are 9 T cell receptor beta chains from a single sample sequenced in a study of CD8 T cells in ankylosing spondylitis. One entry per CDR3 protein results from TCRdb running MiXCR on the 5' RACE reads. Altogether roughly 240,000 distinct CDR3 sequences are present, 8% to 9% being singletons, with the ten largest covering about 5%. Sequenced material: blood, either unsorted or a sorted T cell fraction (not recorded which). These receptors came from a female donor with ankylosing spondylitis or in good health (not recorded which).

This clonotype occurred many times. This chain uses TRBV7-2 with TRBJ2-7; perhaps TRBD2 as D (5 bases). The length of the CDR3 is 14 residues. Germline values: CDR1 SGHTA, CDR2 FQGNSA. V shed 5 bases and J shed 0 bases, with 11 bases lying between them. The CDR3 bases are TGTGCCAGCAGCGGCCAGCGGAGCTCCTACGAGCAGTACTTC. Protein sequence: CASSGQRSSYEQYF.

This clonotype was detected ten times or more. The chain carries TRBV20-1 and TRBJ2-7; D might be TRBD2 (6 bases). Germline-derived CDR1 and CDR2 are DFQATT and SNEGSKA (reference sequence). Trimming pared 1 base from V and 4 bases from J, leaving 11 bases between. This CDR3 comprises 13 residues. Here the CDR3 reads CSARGDSRYEQYF. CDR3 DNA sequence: TGCAGTGCTAGAGGGGACTCAAGATACGAGCAGTACTTC.

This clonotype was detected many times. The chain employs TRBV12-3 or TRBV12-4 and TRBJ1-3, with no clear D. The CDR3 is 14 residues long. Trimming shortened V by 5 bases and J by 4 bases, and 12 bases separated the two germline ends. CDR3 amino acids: CASSPGRIGNTIYF. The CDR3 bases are TGTGCCAGCAGTCCTGGACGCATCGGAAACACCATATATTTT.

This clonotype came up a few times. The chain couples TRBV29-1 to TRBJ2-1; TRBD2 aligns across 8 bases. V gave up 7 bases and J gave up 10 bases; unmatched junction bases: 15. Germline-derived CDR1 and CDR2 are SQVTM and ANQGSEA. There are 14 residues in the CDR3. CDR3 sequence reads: CSAGRSGSLREQFF. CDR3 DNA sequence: TGCAGCGCCGGGAGGAGCGGGAGTCTTAGAGAGCAGTTCTTC.

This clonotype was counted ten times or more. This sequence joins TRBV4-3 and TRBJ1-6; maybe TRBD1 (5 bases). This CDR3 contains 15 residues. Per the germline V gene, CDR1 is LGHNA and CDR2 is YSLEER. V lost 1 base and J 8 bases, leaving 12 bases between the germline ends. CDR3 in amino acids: CASSQVRGSDSPLHF. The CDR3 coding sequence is TGCGCCAGCAGCCAAGTTCGGGGGTCTGATTCACCCCTCCACTTT.

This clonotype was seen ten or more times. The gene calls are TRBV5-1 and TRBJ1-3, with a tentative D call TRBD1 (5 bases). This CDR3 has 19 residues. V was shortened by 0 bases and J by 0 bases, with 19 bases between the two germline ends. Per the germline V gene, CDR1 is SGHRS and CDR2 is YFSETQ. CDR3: CASSLGLTAGALSGNTIYF. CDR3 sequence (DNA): TGCGCCAGCAGCTTGGGTCTCACGGCCGGGGCTCTCTCTGGAAACACCATATATTTT. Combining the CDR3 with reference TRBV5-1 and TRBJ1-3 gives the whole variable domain KAGVTQTPRYLIKTRGQQVTLSCSPISGHRSVSWYQQTPGQGLQFLFEYFSETQRNKGNFPGRFSGRQFSNSRSEMNVSTLELGDSALYLCASSLGLTAGALSGNTIYFGEGSWLTVV.

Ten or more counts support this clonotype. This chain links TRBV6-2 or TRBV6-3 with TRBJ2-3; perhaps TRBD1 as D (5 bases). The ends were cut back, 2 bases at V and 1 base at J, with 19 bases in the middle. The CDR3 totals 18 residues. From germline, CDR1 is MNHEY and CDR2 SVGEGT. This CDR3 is CASSYPPQVRSRTDTQYF. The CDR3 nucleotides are TGTGCCAGCAGTTACCCGCCACAGGTCCGGTCGCGCACAGATACGCAGTATTTT.

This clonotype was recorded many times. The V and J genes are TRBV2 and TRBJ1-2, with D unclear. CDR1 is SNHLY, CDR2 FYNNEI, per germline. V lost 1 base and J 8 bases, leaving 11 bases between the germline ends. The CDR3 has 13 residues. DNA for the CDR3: TGTGCCAGCAGTGAAGAGCTTATTGAGGGCTACACCTTC. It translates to CASSEELIEGYTF.

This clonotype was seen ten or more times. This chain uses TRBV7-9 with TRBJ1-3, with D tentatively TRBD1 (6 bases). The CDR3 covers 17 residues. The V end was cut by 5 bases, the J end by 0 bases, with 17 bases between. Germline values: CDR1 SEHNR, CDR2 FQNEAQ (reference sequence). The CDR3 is CASSPQGLSPSGNTIYF. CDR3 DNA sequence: TGTGCCAGCAGCCCACAGGGACTGAGCCCCTCTGGAAACACCATATATTTT.